This T cell receptor beta chain was obtained from a study of blood T cell repertoires in COVID-19. Trimming left V 4 bases short and J 5 bases short, with 23 bases between. The CDR3 consists of 17 residues. Germline lookup yields CDR1 SGHDN and CDR2 FVKESK. This table comes from immunoSEQ multiplex PCR, and its TCRdb copy is limited to in-frame clones, with some not included. The table lists 440,000 or so clones, around 89% of them singletons. The chain employs TRBV14 and TRBJ2-5, with D possibly TRBD1 on 6 matching bases. Sample: peripheral blood. The receptor comes from a woman aged 40 to 55 with COVID-19, enrolled during active disease. DNA for the CDR3: TGTGCCAGCAGCCCTAACACGGACAGCGGTCCAAGGGAGACCCAGTACTTC. Its protein product is CASSPNTDSGPRETQYF.